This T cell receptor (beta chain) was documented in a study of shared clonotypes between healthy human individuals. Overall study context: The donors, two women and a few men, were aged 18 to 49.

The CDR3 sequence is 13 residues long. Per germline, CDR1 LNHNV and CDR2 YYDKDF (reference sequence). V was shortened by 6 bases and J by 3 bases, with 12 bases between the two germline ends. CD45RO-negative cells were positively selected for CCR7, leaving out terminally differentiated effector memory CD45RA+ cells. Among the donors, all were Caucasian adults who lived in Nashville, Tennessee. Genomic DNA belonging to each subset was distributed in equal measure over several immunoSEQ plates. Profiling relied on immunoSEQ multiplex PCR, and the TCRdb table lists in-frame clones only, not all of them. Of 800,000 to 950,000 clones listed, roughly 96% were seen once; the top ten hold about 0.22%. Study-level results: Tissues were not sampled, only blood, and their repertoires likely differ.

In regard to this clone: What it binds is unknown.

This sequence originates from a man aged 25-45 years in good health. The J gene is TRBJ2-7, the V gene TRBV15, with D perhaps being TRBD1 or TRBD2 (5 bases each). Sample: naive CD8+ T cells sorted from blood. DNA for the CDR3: TGTGCCACCAGGGGGACGGGGTACTACGAGCAGTACTTC. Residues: CATRGTGYYEQYF.